This T cell receptor (beta chain) was sequenced in a study of identical twins. The study's findings and limits: Reduced insertions were recorded for abundant cord blood beta clonotypes, with no such pattern in memory repertoires.

This clonotype was observed many times. Its antigen is undetermined. TCRdb analysed the 5' RACE reads with MiXCR anew, one entry per CDR3 protein. The sample carries 300,000 or so distinct CDR3 sequences, more than 8% recorded once. Trimming pared 6 bases from V and 7 bases from J, leaving 22 bases between. This CDR3 has 15 residues. These data are also associated with another study on yellow fever vaccine responses in identical twins.

The J gene is TRBJ2-7, the V gene TRBV12-3 or TRBV12-4; D is unresolved. The sample comprised CD8+ T cells sorted from blood. The receptor was isolated from a woman between 18 and 30 years old in good health. In nucleotides, the CDR3 is TGTGCCAGCAGCTCCCCCGGAGCCGGAATGGGGGAGCAGTACTTC. This encodes CASSSPGAGMGEQYF.